This T cell receptor beta chain was sequenced in a study of human T cells and chemical hapten exposure. Study background: Patch tests put 0.01% DPC on the upper back, read at 6 days.

This clonotype appeared many times. This CDR3 region has 14 residues. Trimming cost V 5 bases and J 4 bases, with 14 bases left between them. In germline, CDR1 is SGHTA, CDR2 FQGTGA. Indicated time point: patch test 2, 6 weeks after DPC sensitization. The treatment: therapeutic diphenylcyclopropenone sensitization with weekly scalp DPC. TCRdb independently ran MiXCR on the RACE reads; one entry per CDR3 protein. The data show tens of thousands of distinct CDR3 sequences, less than 8.5% seen once. V usage is TRBV7-3 and J usage is TRBJ1-2, with a weak D call TRBD1 (5 bases). This TCR derives from a woman between 25 and 40 years old with alopecia areata. Some clones in this sample may be carry-over from other donors' samples. Here the sequenced sample was whole blood, taken in connection with sensitization to the hapten diphenylcyclopropenone (DPC). The CDR3: CASSPDGRGYGYTF. DNA of the CDR3: TGTGCCAGCAGCCCCGACGGAAGGGGCTATGGCTACACCTTC.